Below are 20 T cell receptor beta chains sequenced from a single sample in a study of CD8+ T cells in alopecia areata. Extraction and reverse transcription of RNA yielded cDNA as the sequencing template. Assay used: immunoSEQ multiplex PCR; TCRdb lists only in-frame clones, some missing. The repertoire holds about 97,000 clones, with more than 35% as singletons. Material: CD4+ T cells sorted from blood. These receptors were obtained from a human donor with alopecia areata.

The table lists this clone with a few counts. The rearrangement uses TRBV29-1 and TRBJ2-3, with TRBD2 as a possible D gene (5 bases). The ends were cut back, 7 bases at V and 2 bases at J, with 10 bases in the middle. The length of the CDR3 is 12 residues. Germline CDR1 and CDR2: SQVTM and ANQGSEA. CDR3 region: CSGRLYTDTQYF. For the CDR3, the DNA is TGCAGCGGGCGACTATACACAGATACGCAGTATTTT.

V usage is TRBV27 and J usage is TRBJ2-7; no firm D call. The V gene lost 2 bases and the J gene lost 4 bases, with 15 bases spanning the gap. This CDR3 comprises 15 residues. Germline V lookup: CDR1 MNHEY, CDR2 SMNVEV (reference sequence). CDR3 nucleotide sequence: TGTGCCAGCAGTTTAGGGATTGAGGTCGGGTACGAGCAGTACTTC. Its translation is CASSLGIEVGYEQYF.

This clone was detected a few times. The chain carries TRBV2 and TRBJ2-2, with TRBD2 matching over 7 bases. J lost 6 bases, V lost 7 bases, and 5 bases had no gene match. Germline V gene lookup returns CDR1 SNHLY and CDR2 FYNNEI. This CDR3 contains 13 residues. The CDR3 DNA reads TGTGCCAGCAAAACGGGGGGTGCCGGGGAGCTGTTTTTT. Its translation: CASKTGGAGELFF.

The chain recombines TRBV2 with TRBJ2-3; D not certain. Germline CDR1 reads SNHLY; CDR2 reads FYNNEI. Trimming cost V 8 bases and J 4 bases, with 7 bases left between them. This CDR3 is 11 amino acids long. The CDR3 DNA is TGTGCCAGCCAGTCTGCAGATACGCAGTATTTT. Its protein product is CASQSADTQYF.

The genes are TRBV2 and TRBJ1-1; maybe TRBD1 (6 bases). Between the trimmed V and J ends, which lost 5 bases and 2 bases, there was a span of 12 bases. The CDR3 contains 14 residues. Germline V CDR1 and CDR2: SNHLY, FYNNEI. In DNA form, the CDR3 reads TGTGCCAGCAGTCCCCGACAGGTAAACACTGAAGCTTTCTTT. The encoded protein is CASSPRQVNTEAFF.

CDR3 DNA sequence: TGCGCCAGCGCGGACAGTTCCTATGGCTACACCTTC. Protein: CASADSSYGYTF. The rearrangement uses TRBV5-1 and TRBJ1-2; D is perhaps TRBD1 (6 bases). Germline lookup yields CDR1 SGHRS and CDR2 YFSETQ. CDR3 size: 12 residues. Trimming removed 7 bases at V and 4 bases at J, with 11 bases between.

The chain employs TRBV29-1 and TRBJ1-1; perhaps TRBD1 as D (6 bases). Trimming pared 6 bases from V and 5 bases from J, leaving 13 bases between. This CDR3 spans 12 amino acids. The germline V gene has CDR1 SQVTM and CDR2 ANQGSEA. The CDR3 DNA sequence: TGCAGCGTCTCGAGGGGGGGGACTGAAGCTTTCTTT. It yields the protein CSVSRGGTEAFF.

J is TRBJ1-4 and V is TRBV20-1; D unresolved. Germline CDR1 DFQATT, CDR2 SNEGSKA (reference sequence). Between the trimmed V and J ends, which lost 2 bases and 8 bases, there was a span of 6 bases. The CDR3 totals 11 residues. The chain's CDR3 is CSARIFEKLFF. In DNA, the CDR3 is TGCAGTGCTAGAATTTTCGAAAAACTGTTTTTT.

This clone was recorded a few times. V gene TRBV14 combines with J gene TRBJ2-1; D perhaps matches TRBD2 (5 bases). V lost 1 base and J 12 bases, leaving 13 bases between the germline ends. Germline V lookup: CDR1 SGHDN, CDR2 FVKESK. The length of the CDR3 is 13 residues. The CDR3 protein is CASSQGSLARQFF. Here the CDR3 DNA reads TGTGCCAGCAGCCAAGGTTCTTTAGCGCGGCAGTTCTTC.

The V and J genes are TRBV25-1 and TRBJ2-5, with a tentative D call TRBD1 (6 bases). V was pared by 0 bases and J by 5 bases, with 10 bases between. Germline assignment: CDR1 MGHDK and CDR2 SYGVNS. The CDR3 length is 14 residues. This CDR3 reads CASSEYTGRETQYF. In nucleotides, the CDR3 is TGTGCCAGCAGTGAATATACAGGGCGGGAGACCCAGTACTTC. Variable domain in full (rest from reference TRBV25-1 and TRBJ2-5): EADIYQTPRYLVIGTGKKITLECSQTMGHDKMYWYQQDPGMELHLIHYSYGVNSTEKGDLSSESTVSRIRTEHFPLTLESARPSHTSQYLCASSEYTGRETQYFGPGTRLLVL.

This clone was seen once. The rearrangement joins TRBV10-3 to TRBJ2-7; D assignment may be TRBD1 or TRBD2 (5 bases each). Germline assignment: CDR1 ENHRY and CDR2 SYGVKD. V lost 4 bases to trimming and J lost 0 bases, with 10 bases between them. There are 14 residues in the CDR3. This CDR3 is CAISAGTNSYEQYF. DNA for the CDR3: TGTGCCATCAGTGCCGGGACCAACTCCTACGAGCAGTACTTC.

Details on this clone: At the DNA level, this CDR3 is encoded by other sequences in the same sample as well. The chain combines TRBV6-5 with TRBJ2-6; 9 bases agree with TRBD1. Germline assignment: CDR1 MNHEY and CDR2 SVGAGI. V shed 6 bases, J shed 1 base, and the junction held 1 base outside the gene matches. The CDR3 runs 15 residues. The CDR3 bases are TGTGCCAGCAGGACAGGGGGTTCTGGGGCCAACGTCCTGACTTTC. Its translation: CASRTGGSGANVLTF.

This clone was observed a few times. The rearrangement links TRBV19 to TRBJ2-4; D possibly matches TRBD1 or TRBD2 (5 bases each). The CDR3 extends over 15 amino acids. Germline V gene lookup returns CDR1 LNHDA and CDR2 SQIVND (reference sequence). The V end lost 5 bases, the J end lost 2 bases, and 13 bases lay between the germline ends. CDR3 sequence (DNA): TGTGCCAGTAGTCCGTGGGACGCCCCCAAAAACATTCAGTACTTC. This gives the protein CASSPWDAPKNIQYF.

This clone was observed a handful of times. V gene TRBV28 combines with J gene TRBJ1-3; the D is unclear. Trimming took off 3 bases at V and 2 bases at J, with 11 bases between the two ends. Germline V gives CDR1 MDHEN, CDR2 SYDVKM. The CDR3 extends over 15 amino acids. CDR3 residues: CASSLTTLTGNTIYF. The CDR3 coding sequence is TGTGCCAGCAGTTTGACCACACTAACTGGAAACACCATATATTTT.

The gene calls are TRBV6-6 and TRBJ2-5; possible D gene TRBD1, 6 bases. Germline values: CDR1 MNHNY, CDR2 SVGAGI (reference sequence). The CDR3 totals 14 residues. Trimming removed 4 bases from V and 1 base from J, with 10 bases in between. As DNA, the CDR3 is TGTGCCAGCAGTTTGGCAGGGGCCCAAGAGACCCAGTACTTC. This gives the protein CASSLAGAQETQYF.

This clone has just a few counts. The genes are TRBV28 and TRBJ2-5, with 8 nucleotides matching TRBD1. This CDR3 is 12 amino acids long. V was pared by 7 bases and J by 4 bases, with 2 bases of the junction left unmatched. From germline, CDR1 is MDHEN and CDR2 SYDVKM. In DNA form, the CDR3 reads TGTGCCAGCACGGACAGGGTAGAGACCCAGTACTTC. Translating it yields CASTDRVETQYF.

The chain is built from TRBV30 and TRBJ1-2; TRBD1 agrees at 8 bases. The junction had 6 bases not matched to a gene; V was cut back by 5 bases and J by 7 bases. The CDR3 runs to 12 residues. From germline, CDR1 is GTSNPN and CDR2 SVGIG (reference sequence). CDR3 region: CAWDRGLGGYTF. In DNA, the CDR3 is TGTGCCTGGGACAGGGGCTTGGGTGGCTACACCTTC.

The table lists this clone with a few counts. The chain carries TRBV2 and TRBJ1-1; maybe TRBD1 (5 bases). Germline assignment: CDR1 SNHLY and CDR2 FYNNEI. This CDR3 comprises 12 residues. The V end was cut by 6 bases, the J end by 6 bases, with 11 bases between. The CDR3 reads CASSELTAEAFF. The CDR3 DNA sequence: TGTGCCAGCAGCGAACTGACAGCTGAAGCTTTCTTT.

In this sample, this clone turned up once. The chain recombines TRBV4-3 with TRBJ2-7; D is ambiguous. Germline lookup yields CDR1 LGHNA and CDR2 YSLEER. The CDR3 length is 14 residues. The ends were cut back, 1 base at V and 10 bases at J, with 17 bases in the middle. The CDR3 region has the DNA TGCGCCAGCAGCCAAGTTTACGGTAGAAGTAACCAGTACTTC. Amino acid sequence: CASSQVYGRSNQYF.

The rearrangement joins TRBV4-2 to TRBJ2-7; 10 nucleotides align to TRBD2. This CDR3 comprises 16 residues. The V segment lost 1 base and the J segment 2 bases; nucleotides outside the gene matches: 5. Per the germline V gene, CDR1 is LGHNA and CDR2 is YNFKEQ. As DNA, the CDR3 is TGTGCCAGCAGCCAAGGAAGACTAGCGGGTCCCTACGAGCAGTACTTC. The encoded protein is CASSQGRLAGPYEQYF.